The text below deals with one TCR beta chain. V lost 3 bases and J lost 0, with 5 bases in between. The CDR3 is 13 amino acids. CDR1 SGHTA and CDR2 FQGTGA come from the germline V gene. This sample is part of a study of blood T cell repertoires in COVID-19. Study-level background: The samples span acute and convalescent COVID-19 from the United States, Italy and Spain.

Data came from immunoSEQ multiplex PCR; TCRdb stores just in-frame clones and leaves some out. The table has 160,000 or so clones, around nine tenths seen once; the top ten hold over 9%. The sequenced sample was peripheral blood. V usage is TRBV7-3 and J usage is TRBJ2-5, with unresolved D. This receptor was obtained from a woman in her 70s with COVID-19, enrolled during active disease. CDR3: CASSLYNQETQYF. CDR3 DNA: TGTGCCAGCAGCTTGTACAACCAAGAGACCCAGTACTTC.